This T cell receptor beta chain emerged from a study of cytomegalovirus exposure and HLA in healthy donors. Findings and caveats of the study: TCR beta V segments were, for the most part, productive about 87% or about 30% of the time in an earlier analysis.

CDR1 MGHRA and CDR2 YSYEKL come from the germline V gene. The CDR3 length is 15 residues. V shed 6 bases, J shed 2 bases, and the junction held 9 bases outside the gene matches. Points on this clone: Its target is unknown.

The PCR had 60 Vbeta and 13 Jbeta primers. Method: immunoSEQ multiplex PCR; TCRdb's copy keeps in-frame clones and lacks some. The repertoire includes approximately 110,000 clones, roughly 80% of them detected once, and 8.5% to 10% sits in the top ten. Sequences were obtained from PBMCs. The TCR sequence derives from a woman aged 40 to 55 in good health and CMV-seropositive. The rearrangement uses TRBV4-1 and TRBJ2-7, with 8 bases lining up with TRBD2. The CDR3 bases are TGCGCCAGCAGTCTAAGCGGGAGTGTTCCCTACGAGCAGTACTTC. Translating gives CASSLSGSVPYEQYF.